Listed below are T cell receptor beta chains from one sample, sequenced in a study of cytomegalovirus exposure and HLA in healthy donors. The protocol was immunoSEQ multiplex PCR, while the TCRdb copy is restricted to in-frame clones and leaves out a portion. The sample holds around 100,000 clones, roughly three quarters seen once. The sample consisted of PBMCs. The receptors here all came from a woman between 55 and 75 years old in good health and CMV-seropositive. CDR3s include the opening cysteine and the closing phenylalanine or tryptophan. A D gene is named only where the DNA matches it firmly. A clone size is listed for some rows: how often the clone was seen (once, few, many), or a class if it is expanded.

D: -
J: TRBJ2-6
size: -
V: TRBV14
CDR3: CASSHRDGSNVLTF
DNA: TGTGCCAGCAGCCACAGGGATGGGTCCAACGTCCTGACTTTC

D: TRBD2
J: TRBJ2-1
size: -
V: TRBV27
CDR3: CACRLAGGVWFF
DNA: TGTGCCTGCCGACTAGCGGGAGGAGTATGGTTCTTC

D: -
J: TRBJ1-2
size: -
V: TRBV28
CDR3: CASSLPGTNYGYTF
DNA: TGTGCCAGCAGTTTGCCCGGGACAAACTATGGCTACACCTTC

D: TRBD1
J: TRBJ2-1
size: -
V: TRBV5-4
CDR3: CASSQPGTGGNEQFF
DNA: TGTGCCAGCAGCCAACCAGGGACAGGTGGGAATGAGCAGTTCTTC

D: TRBD1
J: TRBJ1-1
size: -
V: TRBV7-3
CDR3: CASSSDPGGYTEAFF
DNA: TGTGCCAGCAGCTCAGACCCAGGGGGGTACACTGAAGCTTTCTTT

D: TRBD2
J: TRBJ2-2
size: -
V: TRBV19
CDR3: CASIAIAGSSGELFF
DNA: TGTGCCAGTATCGCGATAGCGGGAAGTTCCGGGGAGCTGTTTTTT

D: -
J: TRBJ2-7
size: -
V: TRBV5-4
CDR3: CASSLAGSYEQYF
DNA: TGTGCCAGCAGCTTGGCCGGGAGCTACGAGCAGTACTTC

D: -
J: TRBJ2-1
size: -
V: TRBV6-6
CDR3: CASSYSVIYDEQFF
DNA: TGTGCCAGCAGTTACTCCGTCATCTACGATGAGCAGTTCTTC

D: TRBD1
J: TRBJ1-1
size: -
V: TRBV19
CDR3: CASSISAGGGGNTEAFF
DNA: TGTGCCAGTAGTATCTCGGCAGGGGGCGGAGGGAACACTGAAGCTTTCTTT

D: -
J: TRBJ1-2
size: -
V: TRBV10-3
CDR3: CAISELQERHGYTF
DNA: TGTGCCATCAGTGAGCTCCAGGAACGACATGGCTACACCTTC

D: TRBD2
J: TRBJ2-3
size: -
V: TRBV5-6
CDR3: CASSPGGRDTQYF
DNA: TGTGCCAGCAGCCCGGGGGGGAGAGATACGCAGTATTTT

D: TRBD1
J: TRBJ2-3
size: -
V: TRBV19
CDR3: CASSSRDRGTDTQYF
DNA: TGTGCCAGTAGTAGCCGGGACAGGGGAACAGATACGCAGTATTTT

D: TRBD2
J: TRBJ2-5
size: -
V: TRBV20-1
CDR3: CTLSRGETQYF
DNA: TGCACTCTGTCGCGGGGGGAGACCCAGTACTTC

D: TRBD2
J: TRBJ2-1
size: -
V: TRBV5-6
CDR3: CASSSGLAEQFF
DNA: TGTGCCAGCAGCTCGGGACTAGCTGAGCAGTTCTTC

D: -
J: TRBJ1-4
size: -
V: TRBV19
CDR3: CASSFQDRGLFF
DNA: TGTGCCAGTAGTTTCCAAGATCGGGGACTGTTTTTT

D: TRBD1
J: TRBJ1-2
size: -
V: TRBV5-6
CDR3: CASSALTGEFRNYGYTF
DNA: TGTGCCAGCAGCGCCCTGACAGGGGAGTTTCGTAACTATGGCTACACCTTC

D: -
J: TRBJ1-2
size: -
V: TRBV10-3
CDR3: CAISGGHWDGANYGYTF
DNA: TGTGCCATCAGTGGGGGACATTGGGACGGAGCTAACTATGGCTACACCTTC

D: -
J: TRBJ2-2
size: few
V: TRBV2
CDR3: CASSVLPGGGSTGELFF
DNA: TGTGCCAGCAGTGTACTGCCGGGCGGGGGCAGCACCGGGGAGCTGTTTTTT

D: TRBD1
J: TRBJ1-1
size: -
V: TRBV9
CDR3: CASSVQGQQNTEAFF
DNA: TGTGCCAGCAGCGTACAGGGACAGCAGAACACTGAAGCTTTCTTT

D: TRBD1
J: TRBJ1-3
size: -
V: TRBV29-1
CDR3: CSVEAFRQGPGNTIYF
DNA: TGCAGCGTTGAAGCTTTTCGACAGGGCCCTGGAAACACCATATATTTT

D: TRBD1
J: TRBJ1-5
size: -
V: TRBV28
CDR3: CASSLQGARSNQPQHF
DNA: TGTGCCAGCAGTTTACAGGGGGCAAGGAGCAATCAGCCCCAGCATTTT

D: -
J: TRBJ2-1
size: -
V: TRBV7-3
CDR3: CASSLTGGSYNEQFF
DNA: TGTGCCAGCAGCTTAACAGGGGGCTCCTACAATGAGCAGTTCTTC

D: TRBD1
J: TRBJ1-4
size: once
V: TRBV27
CDR3: CASSGTGEKLFF
DNA: TGTGCCAGCAGCGGGACAGGCGAAAAACTGTTTTTT

D: -
J: TRBJ2-3
size: once
V: TRBV18
CDR3: CASSPSAGRQDTQYF
DNA: TGTGCCAGCTCACCTAGCGCGGGGAGGCAGGATACGCAGTATTTT

D: TRBD1
J: TRBJ1-5
size: -
V: TRBV19
CDR3: CASSSARAGTGEKQPQHF
DNA: TGTGCCAGTAGTAGCGCACGTGCCGGGACAGGGGAAAAGCAGCCCCAGCATTTT

D: -
J: TRBJ2-5
size: -
V: TRBV7-7
CDR3: CASTLGSQGTQYF
DNA: TGTGCTAGCACCCTGGGATCCCAGGGGACCCAGTACTTC

D: -
J: TRBJ2-7
size: -
V: TRBV4-1
CDR3: CASSQDLALSSYEQYF
DNA: TGCGCCAGCAGCCAAGATCTAGCGCTGAGCTCCTACGAGCAGTACTTC

D: -
J: TRBJ1-5
size: -
V: TRBV29-1
CDR3: CSVRAGAGGNQPQHF
DNA: TGCAGCGTTCGGGCAGGGGCCGGTGGCAATCAGCCCCAGCATTTT

D: TRBD2
J: TRBJ2-7
size: once
V: TRBV6-1
CDR3: CASSEAPLADFSYEQYF
DNA: TGTGCCAGCAGTGAAGCCCCCCTAGCGGACTTCTCCTACGAGCAGTACTTC

D: -
J: TRBJ1-2
size: -
V: TRBV28
CDR3: CASSLGTSYGYTF
DNA: TGTGCCAGCAGTTTAGGGACAAGCTATGGCTACACCTTC

D: -
J: TRBJ1-2
size: -
V: TRBV5-1
CDR3: CASRHYPGVEDGYTF
DNA: TGCGCCAGCAGACACTACCCGGGTGTCGAGGATGGCTACACCTTC

D: -
J: TRBJ2-3
size: -
V: TRBV6-5
CDR3: CASSLGLRGSTDTQYF
DNA: TGTGCCAGCAGTTTGGGGCTAAGGGGGAGCACAGATACGCAGTATTTT

D: -
J: TRBJ2-2
size: -
V: TRBV6-5
CDR3: CASWNGGTTGELFF
DNA: TGTGCCAGCTGGAATGGGGGGACCACCGGGGAGCTGTTTTTT

D: TRBD1
J: TRBJ1-1
size: -
V: TRBV7-3
CDR3: CASSSTGGAGTEAFF
DNA: TGTGCCAGCAGCTCGACAGGGGGCGCAGGCACTGAAGCTTTCTTT

D: -
J: TRBJ1-1
size: -
V: TRBV30
CDR3: CAHWDKSKAFF
DNA: TGTGCCCACTGGGACAAAAGTAAAGCTTTCTTT

D: TRBD2
J: TRBJ2-2
size: once
V: TRBV30
CDR3: CACQALAGSTGELFF
DNA: TGTGCCTGCCAAGCGCTAGCGGGAAGCACCGGGGAGCTGTTTTTT

D: TRBD2
J: TRBJ2-2
size: -
V: TRBV9
CDR3: CASSAWTSGNTGELFF
DNA: TGTGCCAGCAGCGCCTGGACTAGCGGGAACACCGGGGAGCTGTTTTTT

D: -
J: TRBJ2-2
size: few
V: TRBV5-6
CDR3: CASSLLPNTGELFF
DNA: TGTGCCAGCAGCTTGCTCCCGAACACCGGGGAGCTGTTTTTT

D: TRBD2
J: TRBJ2-3
size: -
V: TRBV29-1
CDR3: CSVEERGLVTDTQYF
DNA: TGCAGCGTTGAAGAGAGGGGACTAGTCACAGATACGCAGTATTTT

D: -
J: TRBJ2-7
size: -
V: TRBV11-2
CDR3: CASSLETAYEQYF
DNA: TGTGCCAGCAGCTTAGAGACAGCCTACGAGCAGTACTTC

D: -
J: TRBJ2-7
size: few
V: TRBV5-3
CDR3: CARSLDRHKYEQYF
DNA: TGTGCCAGAAGCTTGGATCGACACAAATACGAGCAGTACTTC

D: TRBD1
J: TRBJ1-2
size: -
V: TRBV2
CDR3: CASTPDRENGYTF
DNA: TGTGCCAGCACCCCCGACAGGGAAAATGGCTACACCTTC

D: -
J: TRBJ2-2
size: -
V: TRBV27
CDR3: CASSLPQATGELFF
DNA: TGTGCCAGCAGTTTACCCCAGGCCACCGGGGAGCTGTTTTTT

D: -
J: TRBJ2-7
size: -
V: TRBV11-1
CDR3: CASSLYSRNPSREQYF
DNA: TGTGCCAGCAGCTTATACAGCCGGAACCCAAGTAGGGAGCAGTACTTC

D: TRBD1
J: TRBJ2-7
size: few
V: TRBV14
CDR3: CASSQDRDSEQYF
DNA: TGTGCCAGCAGCCAAGATAGGGACAGCGAGCAGTACTTC

D: -
J: TRBJ1-1
size: few
V: TRBV30
CDR3: CAWTAATEAFF
DNA: TGTGCCTGGACGGCGGCCACTGAAGCTTTCTTT

D: -
J: TRBJ1-1
size: few
V: TRBV27
CDR3: CASSLQNSNTEAFF
DNA: TGTGCCAGCAGTTTACAAAACTCGAACACTGAAGCTTTCTTT

D: -
J: TRBJ2-5
size: -
V: TRBV5-1
CDR3: CASSLRGLEETQYF
DNA: TGCGCCAGCAGCTTGAGGGGCCTGGAGGAGACCCAGTACTTC

D: -
J: TRBJ1-5
size: -
V: TRBV15
CDR3: CATGADSNQPQHF
DNA: TGTGCCACGGGGGCAGATAGCAATCAGCCCCAGCATTTT

D: TRBD1
J: TRBJ1-2
size: -
V: TRBV7-9
CDR3: CASSPRDRPLANYGYTF
DNA: TGTGCCAGCAGCCCCAGGGACAGGCCCCTAGCTAACTATGGCTACACCTTC